This TCR beta chain was retrieved from a study of radiotherapy plus CTLA-4 blockade in lung cancer (dated by TCRdb to the late 2010s). Background for the entire study: Objective responses occurred in roughly 19% of enrolled patients, and around 29% achieved disease control.

Of note for this clone: Its cognate antigen has yet to be identified. No qualities accompany the bases; no much larger clone lies one base away.

Points the paper makes about the study in general: The strongest predictors of response were reported to be early dynamic shifts in blood T cell clones along with a rise in serum interferon-beta following radiation. TCR clones derived from tumors expanded in peripheral blood after treatment with radiotherapy and ipilimumab.

The CDR3 starts with the cysteine, ends with the phenylalanine, and has 16 residues. Of the read, only the CDR3 DNA is kept; its 48 bases are in frame from base 1. The germline V gene (reference sequence) gives CDR1 as GTSNPN and CDR2 as SVGIG. The study evaluated CTLA-4 blockade (ipilimumab) given together with focal radiation therapy in patients who had chemo-refractory metastatic non-small-cell lung cancer. Receptor amplification or capture employed the immunoSEQ multiplex PCR assay. Entries here come from immuneACCESS through TCRdb and include only in-frame sequences with V and J called. Some clones fail to appear in such tables; in the studies checked, an unresolved V gene covers under half of the shortfall, and the cause of the remainder is unknown. The sample contains over 60,000 clones, approximately 86% of them found a single time. The ten top clones hold 0.85% to 0.95% of the sample.

Recombination linked TRBV30 to TRBJ2-5; the D match is possibly TRBD1 or TRBD2, with 5 bases aligned in each. The J call may be faulty, since TRBJ2-7 better matches the DNA end. The clonotype was recovered from a human donor with non-small cell lung cancer who had stable disease on radiotherapy plus ipilimumab. The sample in question was peripheral blood, obtained from a patient treated with radiotherapy plus ipilimumab. The CDR3 sequence is CAWSVLKGLRAYEQYF. The DNA reads TGTGCCTGGAGTGTACTAAAGGGGTTGAGGGCCTACGAGCAGTACTTC.